What follows is one T cell receptor beta chain and its context. This clone was recorded a few times. This receptor's antigen is unknown. No base qualities exist here, and no much larger clone lies one base off it. The cohort consisted of 670 or so healthy bone marrow donors. At the time of sampling, every cohort member was nominally healthy, though immune exposures that went unrecorded were likely present. The donor was CMV seropositive and belonged to the group of around 300 seropositive cohort members. Each donor provided a peripheral blood sample, and peripheral blood mononuclear cells were used for TCR beta sequencing. Genomic DNA was extracted from the blood cell samples with the Qiagen DNeasy Blood Extraction Kit. These data come from a study of cytomegalovirus exposure and HLA in healthy donors (dated 2017 in TCRdb). Looking at the study overall: An earlier analysis of some 600 of the donors reported 250 to 350 Gb of sequence data and 95 million to 130 million unique TCR beta sequences obtained from approximately 180 million T cells. Roughly 290 gigabases of sequencing data and about 92 million unique TCR sequences made up an early release that covered nearly 650 HLA-typed donors. Of the 300 to 450 genotyped donors, about 80% fell in the genetic ancestry cluster associated with self-reported Caucasian donors. The study was designed to test whether signatures of past pathogen exposure could be identified by cataloging public T cell receptors. The study used immunosequencing to profile the T cell repertoires of 666 subjects and linked those repertoires to cytomegalovirus serostatus. A separate validation cohort of over 95 different subjects was used in addition to the roughly 700-subject first cohort. High-throughput TCR immunosequencing, statistical association of individual TCRs with disease status, and machine learning were combined to predict cytomegalovirus infection status. A later analysis re-analyzed previously published TCR beta repertoires from 650 to 800 donors and added high-resolution HLA genotyping to study TCR occurrence patterns. Rather than using new phenotypic data, the later analysis identified candidate immune exposures from TCR beta sequences and from how often those sequences occurred across donors. An earlier analysis of 450 to 750 of the donors used high-throughput TCR beta sequencing to judge whether each TCR beta V gene segment behaved as functional or pseudogenic. Donor age, sex, ethnicity and CMV serostatus were collected together with the repertoire data. A later genetic analysis took genome-wide SNP genotypes for about three fifths of the roughly 670 donors and used that subset as a discovery cohort. Every discovery cohort repertoire had been produced on one sequencing platform. Class I and class II HLA loci were covered by the typing at four-digit resolution. Typing coverage varied by locus: roughly 620-630 donors for A, B, C, DRB1 and DQB1; more than 500 for DQA1; over 600 for DPA1; fewer than 480 for DPB1. Roughly five DR-DQ haplotypes were treated as single units for association and clustering because of strong linkage in the cohort. On average, about 240,000 unique TCR beta nucleotide sequences were sequenced per donor among several hundred genotyped donors of the cohort, with 15% to 20% of those sequences being non-productive.

Measured from the cysteine to the phenylalanine, the CDR3 is 15 residues long. This entry keeps only the CDR3 DNA: 45 bases, framed from base 1. CDR1 is given as MNHEY and CDR2 as SVGAGI, both from the germline V gene. Trimmed from V: 0 bases; trimmed from J: 3 bases; junction bases lacking a gene match: 2. The method was the immunoSEQ multiplex PCR assay. For the multiplex PCR, a mixture combining 60 forward primers for TCR Vbeta segments and 13 reverse primers for TCR Jbeta segments was used. Amplification of the CDR3 region of rearranged TCR beta genes was performed with a multiplex PCR assay on genomic DNA. Amplified TCR beta libraries were sequenced as 87-base-pair reads on the Illumina HiSeq System. In the paper's pipeline: A later analysis counted about 80 million unique TCR beta chains across the 550 to 700 repertoires, and roughly 11 million of these chains were shared by at least two donors. Raw reads were error-corrected and collapsed into unique sequences with a nearest-neighbor algorithm that merged closely related sequences to remove PCR and sequencing errors. V, D and J gene segments were assigned by aligning CDR3 sequences to IMGT reference sequences. Each retained sequence needed at least a six-nucleotide match to both a V gene segment and a J gene segment. Rearrangements were classified as productive when the CDR3 lacked stop codons and remained in frame with V and J, and all other rearrangements were classified as non-productive. Following IMGT convention, CDR3 was defined as the stretch from the second conserved V-encoded cysteine to the conserved J-encoded phenylalanine. The earlier analysis of 500 to 750 of the donors excluded any sequence lacking an unambiguous match to a single V gene segment. In an earlier analysis of several hundred of the donors, V segments were called functional above 56.7% productive rearrangements and were called segregating when the between-donor standard deviation exceeded 5%. A statistical classification framework was built to diagnose cytomegalovirus status from the catalog of TCR beta chain sequences. V and J gene assignment, in a later analysis, came from comparing TCR nucleotide sequences with IMGT/GENE-DB human TR gene sequences. A later analysis assigned CDR3 sequences and most-parsimonious VDJ recombination scenarios with the TCRdist pipeline. In a later analysis, each TCR beta chain was defined by its CDR3 amino acid sequence together with its V-gene family, and reads without a unique V-gene family were excluded. To address suspected cross-contamination and a sequencing artifact, a later analysis removed 450 to 700 highly shared, low-generation-probability nucleotide sequences. For each public chain, a later analysis derived a clonal expansion index from normalized ranks of inferred template counts within each repertoire. Generation probabilities in a later analysis came from a VDJ recombination model fitted to out-of-frame rearrangements, and those results were checked against IGoR. In a later analysis, TCR-TCR, TCR-HLA and TCR-CMV co-occurrence was scored with hypergeometric tests, and a repertoire-size bias correction was applied to TCR pairs. False discovery rates were estimated in a later analysis by permuting HLA or CMV assignments 20 times. In a later analysis, co-occurring TCRs were grouped with DBSCAN, and TCRdist sequence similarity was added when clustering was performed within HLA-allele-positive subsets. For co-occurrence clustering, repertoires with fewer than 30,000 or more than 120,000 public chains were excluded, along with 4 to 6 repertoires with anomalous nucleotide sharing. TCRdb's version of the immuneACCESS table is confined to in-frame rearrangements and falls short of the full clone set. An unresolved V gene accounts for under half of the shortfall where checked; the remainder is of unknown origin. The V and J calls and the clone size are those of that table, but D and trimming were determined from the DNA. The sample has fewer than 200,000 clones on record, around three quarters of them singletons. The ten largest account for 13% to 15% of the sample.

What the research found in general, with its limitations: In a later analysis, HLA-associated TCR beta chains were found to be more clonally expanded and to have lower generation probabilities than equally common non-associated chains. The cohort was sequenced for TCR beta chains only, and without alpha or paired-chain data the features that could be detected were limited. In the study, approximately 150 TCR beta chains were listed as associated with cytomegalovirus. When HLA alleles, especially DR and DQ, strongly co-occurred, TCR associations were difficult to assign to individual alleles. While some public TCRs were present in many individuals, most TCR sequences turned up only very rarely across donors. A later genetic analysis associated a missense DCLRE1C variant with V-gene and J-gene trimming of TCR beta chains, and an independent cohort replicated the association. A group of highly shared sequence variants was considered likely to be a technical artifact of the sequencing pipeline. Sequencing depth was assumed to be roughly uniform across donors in the presence/absence analyses, though that assumption may not hold. The 87-base-pair reads could not distinguish some IMGT-functional V segments, including TRBV6-2 and TRBV6-3, so those segments were excluded. In both the original and validation cohorts, the classifier was reported to diagnose cytomegalovirus status with high specificity and sensitivity. A later analysis associated some 17,000 TCR beta sequences with specific HLA alleles at a false discovery rate of 0.05. It was suggested by the authors that the approach could potentially be generalized to other disease states and immunological phenotypes. A few of the identified cytomegalovirus-associated TCR beta chains were confirmed in vitro to be specific for cytomegalovirus antigens. According to a later genetic analysis, donors in an Asian-associated ancestry cluster had fewer N-insertions in productive TCRs than the approximately 630-donor mean. According to a later analysis, most CMV-associated TCR beta chains appeared to be HLA-restricted, and the HLA associations seemed to be driven largely by CMV exposure. The earlier analysis of around 600 of the donors excluded some 15 rarely observed V segments, including chromosome 9 orphons, because counts were too low. In a later analysis, several top co-occurrence clusters were reported to appear linked to parvovirus B19, influenza, CMV and Epstein-Barr virus. In an earlier analysis of approximately 590 of the donors, most TCR beta V segments appeared in productive rearrangements about 87% or about 30% of the time, broadly matching IMGT annotations. Correlated functional status among segregating V segments might be attributable to linkage disequilibrium, but an unknown experimental factor could not be ruled out. A further reported finding was that TCR beta sequences accurately predicted the HLA-A and HLA-B alleles for most subjects in the first cohort. Because some donors lacked HLA typing at each locus, the association tests relied only on the typed subset. Immune exposure information for the cohort was limited to CMV serostatus. In a later analysis, the rate of TCR association differed among HLA loci, with DRB1 alleles having the most associated TCRs and HLA-C alleles having the fewest.

The TCR comes from a woman in her thirties in good health and CMV-seropositive. This chain is built from TRBV6-5 and TRBJ2-7; 10 nucleotides in the junction match TRBD1. The specimen sequenced was PBMCs. The nucleotides read TGTGCCAGCAGTTACTCGGACAGGGGGGACTACGAGCAGTACTTC. It translates as CASSYSDRGDYEQYF.